These 32 T cell receptor beta chains share one sample of origin, sequenced in a study of cytomegalovirus exposure and HLA in healthy donors. With 60 Vbeta and 13 Jbeta primers, the PCR was carried out. The assay was immunoSEQ multiplex PCR, and TCRdb's table has in-frame clones only and misses some. The data show 170,000 or so clones, 80% seen once. The sequencing input was PBMCs. Receptor source: a boy between 5 and 17 years old in good health and CMV-seronegative.

This clone was picked up a small number of times. This sequence joins TRBV11-2 and TRBJ1-6; D unclear. The CDR3 extends over 15 amino acids. The V and J ends lost 1 base and 6 bases respectively, with 10 bases between them. In germline, CDR1 is SGHAT, CDR2 FQNNGV. This CDR3 reads CASSLVSGLNSPLHF. The DNA for the CDR3 is TGTGCCAGCAGCTTAGTTTCAGGCCTTAATTCACCCCTCCACTTT.

Turning to this clone: Other nucleotide sequences from this sample produce the same CDR3. The V call is TRBV7-2, the J call TRBJ1-1, with D perhaps matching TRBD1 (5 bases). This CDR3 is built from 13 residues. Germline loops: CDR1 SGHTA, CDR2 FQGNSA. V lost 8 bases and J lost 4, with 14 bases in between. The CDR3 loop reads CASSGGAVTEAFF. As DNA, the CDR3 is TGTGCCAGCTCTGGAGGGGCGGTCACTGAAGCTTTCTTT. The variable domain in full, completed from reference TRBV7-2 and TRBJ1-1, reads GAGVSQSPSNKVTEKGKDVELRCDPISGHTALYWYRQSLGQGLEFLIYFQGNSAPDKSGLPSDRFSAERTGGSVSTLTIQRTQQEDSAVYLCASSGGAVTEAFFGQGTRLTVV.

This clone was counted only a few times. The chain recombines TRBV5-4 with TRBJ2-7, with 8 bases that match TRBD1. CDR3 length equals 14 residues. Germline V gene sequence: CDR1 SGHNT, CDR2 YYREEE (reference sequence). The trim removed 4 bases at V and 6 bases at J, leaving 9 bases unmatched. CDR3 nucleotide sequence: TGTGCCAGCAGCCCCCGGACAGGGAGGAGCGAGCAGTACTTC. Translated, it gives CASSPRTGRSEQYF.

The chain recombines TRBV6-4 with TRBJ1-5; D unclear. Between the trimmed V and J ends, which lost 5 bases and 4 bases, there was a span of 9 bases. Germline CDR1 and CDR2: MRHNA and SNTAGT. CDR3 length equals 13 residues. CDR3 nucleotide sequence: TGTGCCAGCAGTCCTGACGGGAATCAGCCCCAGCATTTT. This sequence encodes CASSPDGNQPQHF.

The rearrangement links TRBV2 to TRBJ2-2; TRBD1 matches 7 bases. Looked up from germline, CDR1 is SNHLY and CDR2 is FYNNEI. V was clipped by 8 bases and J by 4 bases; unmatched bases: 10. This CDR3 contains 15 residues. The CDR3 coding sequence is TGTGCCAGCTCTGGTCAGGGGGTAAGCACCGGGGAGCTGTTTTTT. Translation gives CASSGQGVSTGELFF.

The chain employs TRBV6-5 and TRBJ1-6; D call uncertain. The CDR3 totals 13 residues. V was cut by 11 bases and J by 6 bases, with 14 bases left in between. CDR1 and CDR2 from the germline V gene are MNHEY and SVGAGI. CDR3 nucleotide sequence: TGTGCCTCTCGAAGAGCGTTTAATTCACCCCTCCACTTT. Encoded protein: CASRRAFNSPLHF.

V gene TRBV29-1 combines with J gene TRBJ1-2; unclear D gene. V was cut by 3 bases and J by 3 bases, with 11 bases left in between. Germline values: CDR1 SQVTM, CDR2 ANQGSEA. The CDR3 totals 13 residues. The CDR3 DNA sequence: TGCAGCGTTGAGGACGGGGAGGACTATGGCTACACCTTC. Translating it yields CSVEDGEDYGYTF.

The chain has TRBV12-2 and TRBJ1-2; no DNA check was done on the table's D call, TRBD1. TRBV12-2 is a recognized pseudogene. The CDR3 spans 20 residues. CDR3 region: CASRQGDRGRRKALLYGYTF. The CDR3 DNA reads TGTGCAAGTCGCCAGGGGGACAGGGGGCGTCGGAAGGCGTTGCTCTATGGCTACACCTTC.

J is TRBJ1-5 and V is TRBV15; 7 positions agree with TRBD1. The CDR3 covers 16 residues. The V segment lost 0 bases and the J segment 7 bases; nucleotides outside the gene matches: 9. From germline, CDR1 is LNHNV and CDR2 YYDKDF (reference sequence). The CDR3 DNA follows: TGTGCCACCAGCAGAGAGGCCCCGGGACAGAGCCAGCCCCAGCATTTT. Translating it yields CATSREAPGQSQPQHF.

The rearrangement links TRBV4-2 to TRBJ1-1, with D possibly TRBD1 on 5 matching bases. The CDR3 is made up of 14 amino acids. Trimming cost V 3 bases and J 5 bases, with 13 bases left between them. Germline V gives CDR1 LGHNA, CDR2 YNFKEQ. CDR3 bases: TGTGCCAGCAGCCAGGGCTACGGGGGTACTGAAGCTTTCTTT. Encoded protein: CASSQGYGGTEAFF.

The rearrangement uses TRBV7-3 and TRBJ2-7; the D gene is possibly TRBD1 (6 bases). Trimming pared 2 bases from V and 2 bases from J, leaving 22 bases between. Germline CDR1 and CDR2: SGHTA and FQGTGA. The CDR3 runs to 18 residues. CDR3: CASSLDPIETGPTYEQYF. Here the CDR3 DNA reads TGTGCCAGCAGCTTAGACCCAATTGAGACAGGACCAACCTACGAGCAGTACTTC.

This clone came up a few times. The chain links TRBV27 to TRBJ1-4, with 7 bases fitting TRBD1. V dropped 4 bases and J dropped 6; count of bases not matched to a gene: 8. Germline V gene lookup returns CDR1 MNHEY and CDR2 SMNVEV (reference sequence). The CDR3 has 15 amino acids. This CDR3 reads CASSSLGGLYEKLFF. Written as DNA, the CDR3 is TGTGCCAGCAGTTCTCTAGGGGGCTTGTATGAAAAACTGTTTTTT. The whole variable domain, filled in from reference TRBV27 and TRBJ1-4, reads EAQVTQNPRYLITVTGKKLTVTCSQNMNHEYMSWYRQDPGLGLRQIYYSMNVEVTDKGDVPEGYKVSRKEKRNFPLILESPSPNQTSLYFCASSSLGGLYEKLFFGSGTQLSVL.

This chain links TRBV11-2 with TRBJ1-2; 7 bases align to TRBD1. CDR3 size: 14 residues. Germline values: CDR1 SGHAT, CDR2 FQNNGV. The junction had 5 bases not matched to a gene; V was cut back by 5 bases and J by 2 bases. CDR3 amino acids: CASSALTGNYGYTF. The DNA for the CDR3 is TGTGCCAGCAGCGCCCTGACAGGGAACTATGGCTACACCTTC.

The chain links TRBV11-3 to TRBJ2-5, with 10 bases that match TRBD2. CDR3 size: 16 residues. Germline-derived CDR1 and CDR2 are SGHNT and YENEEA. Trimming at V came to 2 bases and at J to 4 bases, leaving 7 bases not matched to a gene. Here the CDR3 DNA reads TGTGCCAGCAGCTTAAGATCTAGCGGGAGTGTAGAGACCCAGTACTTC. As protein: CASSLRSSGSVETQYF.

This clone was found once. The chain has TRBV18 and TRBJ1-6; no firm D call. The CDR3 covers 14 residues. The V end lost 3 bases, the J end lost 4 bases, and 7 bases lay between the germline ends. Germline V CDR1 and CDR2: KGHSH, LQKENI. The CDR3 bases are TGTGCCAGCTCACCGGGCCTTTATAATTCACCCCTCCACTTT. This translates into CASSPGLYNSPLHF.

The rearrangement links TRBV4-1 to TRBJ2-7; 8 bases align to TRBD1. V lost 4 bases and J lost 1; bases outside the gene matches: 6. The CDR3 has 15 amino acids. Germline lookup yields CDR1 MGHRA and CDR2 YSYEKL. CDR3 nucleotides: TGCGCCAGCAGCCCAGGGACAGGACTTTCCTACGAGCAGTACTTC. Its translation: CASSPGTGLSYEQYF.

The J gene is TRBJ2-3, the V gene TRBV30; possibly TRBD2 for D (6 bases). The ends were cut back, 8 bases at V and 0 bases at J, with 12 bases in the middle. CDR1 and CDR2 (germline): GTSNPN, SVGIG (reference sequence). This CDR3 has 13 amino acids. The CDR3 DNA follows: TGTGCCATAGAACGGGGGAGCACAGATACGCAGTATTTT. Its protein product is CAIERGSTDTQYF.

This clone was counted once. CDR3 coding DNA: TGTGCCAGATCAGCGGGAGTCCACGGGGAGCTGTTTTTT. It translates to CARSAGVHGELFF. The chain employs TRBV11-3 and TRBJ2-2; 8 bases align to TRBD2. CDR1 is SGHNT, CDR2 YENEEA, per germline. With 9 bases clipped from V and 7 bases from J, the junction kept 7 bases outside the gene matches. The CDR3 is made up of 13 amino acids.

V usage is TRBV7-9 and J usage is TRBJ2-3; no definite D call. CDR1 and CDR2 (germline): SEHNR, FQNEAQ (reference sequence). V was pared by 10 bases and J by 2 bases, with 13 bases between. The CDR3 contains 13 residues. CDR3 region: CAIRRVPTDTQYF. In nucleotides, the CDR3 is TGTGCCATCCGACGGGTTCCCACAGATACGCAGTATTTT.

The chain uses TRBV4-3 and TRBJ2-3; 14 nucleotides align to TRBD2. Germline CDR1 reads LGHNA; CDR2 reads YSLEER. The V gene end was trimmed by 1 base and the J gene end by 5 bases; junction bases not matched to a gene: 5. This CDR3 region has 17 residues. As DNA, the CDR3 is TGCGCCAGCAGCCAAGCGTGGACTAGCGGGAGGCAAGATACGCAGTATTTT. Translated: CASSQAWTSGRQDTQYF.

The chain recombines TRBV6-1 with TRBJ2-3; maybe TRBD2 (5 bases). Per the germline V gene, CDR1 is MNHNS and CDR2 is SASEGT. V was clipped by 6 bases and J by 6 bases, with 16 bases between them. CDR3 size: 14 residues. The CDR3 nucleotides read TGTGCCAGCAGAGCGGTCGGAGGCCGCGATACGCAGTATTTT. Translated, it gives CASRAVGGRDTQYF.

This chain connects TRBV29-1 to TRBJ1-2; the match to TRBD1 covers 9 bases. Per the germline V gene, CDR1 is SQVTM and CDR2 is ANQGSEA. The CDR3 runs 15 residues. The V segment lost 3 bases and the J segment 4 bases; nucleotides outside the gene matches: 9. DNA of the CDR3: TGCAGCGTTGAGGATTCCGGGACAGGGAGCTATGGCTACACCTTC. Protein: CSVEDSGTGSYGYTF. The full variable domain, in which reference TRBV29-1 and TRBJ1-2 provide the parts outside the CDR3, is SAVISQKPSRDICQRGTSLTIQCQVDSQVTMMFWYRQQPGQSLTLIATANQGSEATYESGFVIDKFPISRPNLTFSTLTVSNMSPEDSSIYLCSVEDSGTGSYGYTFGSGTRLTVV.

The J gene is TRBJ1-5, the V gene TRBV9; TRBD1 might be the D (6 bases). Germline lookup yields CDR1 SGDLS and CDR2 YYNGEE. The CDR3 covers 15 residues. V was shortened by 0 bases and J by 0 bases, with 7 bases between the two germline ends. The CDR3 DNA is TGTGCCAGCAGCGTAGGACAGGATAGCAATCAGCCCCAGCATTTT. This encodes CASSVGQDSNQPQHF.

The J gene is TRBJ1-2, the V gene TRBV27; D possibly corresponds to TRBD1 (5 bases). The CDR3 extends over 17 amino acids. The V end lost 6 bases, the J end lost 3 bases, and 23 bases lay between the germline ends. In germline, CDR1 is MNHEY, CDR2 SMNVEV (reference sequence). The CDR3 reads CASSPTWSGGGYYGYTF. CDR3 in DNA: TGTGCCAGCAGCCCAACTTGGTCGGGGGGAGGTTACTATGGCTACACCTTC.

Here the CDR3 DNA reads TGTGCCAGCAGTGAATGGACTAGTCGGAGGAATGAGCAGTTCTTC. This encodes CASSEWTSRRNEQFF. The V call is TRBV25-1, the J call TRBJ2-1, with 7 bases aligning to TRBD2. The V gene's germline CDR1 is MGHDK and CDR2 SYGVNS. J was trimmed by 7 bases and V by 1 base; bases with no gene match: 7. The CDR3 consists of 15 residues.

This chain connects TRBV6-4 to TRBJ1-2, with 8 nucleotides matching TRBD1. The CDR3 sequence is 13 residues long. The germline gives CDR1 MRHNA, CDR2 SNTAGT. Unmatched junction bases numbered 6, after V lost 5 bases and J lost 7 bases. The CDR3 is CASSQDRASGYTF. The CDR3 DNA sequence: TGTGCCAGCAGTCAGGACAGGGCTTCTGGCTACACCTTC.

V usage is TRBV4-2 and J usage is TRBJ2-7, with D perhaps TRBD2 (6 bases). This CDR3 region has 15 residues. With 4 bases removed from V and 0 bases from J, the gap between germline ends came to 13 bases. Germline V gene sequence: CDR1 LGHNA, CDR2 YNFKEQ. CDR3 amino acids: CASSLSGGSSYEQYF. CDR3 DNA: TGTGCCAGCAGCCTCTCAGGAGGGAGCTCCTACGAGCAGTACTTC.

The V and J genes are TRBV25-1 and TRBJ1-1; weak D call: TRBD1 (6 bases). The CDR3 contains 14 residues. V was pared by 6 bases and J by 3 bases, with 14 bases between. Germline-derived CDR1 and CDR2 are MGHDK and SYGVNS. CDR3 sequence reads: CASREPGGHTEAFF. CDR3 coding DNA: TGTGCCAGCAGAGAACCGGGGGGGCACACTGAAGCTTTCTTT.

This clone has only a few counts. This sequence joins TRBV30 and TRBJ2-3; 14 bases are a match to TRBD2. The V segment lost 0 bases and the J segment 5 bases; nucleotides outside the gene matches: 4. The germline CDR1 and CDR2 sequences are GTSNPN and SVGIG (reference sequence). The length of the CDR3 is 16 residues. CDR3 nucleotides: TGTGCCTGGAGTGTAGGACTAGCGGGAGGAGTAGATACGCAGTATTTT. Its translation is CAWSVGLAGGVDTQYF.

This clone was recorded a few times. V gene TRBV15 combines with J gene TRBJ1-4; D is possibly TRBD1 (5 bases). CDR1 and CDR2 from the germline V gene are LNHNV and YYDKDF (reference sequence). The CDR3 extends over 14 amino acids. V was cut by 7 bases and J by 4 bases, with 13 bases left in between. CDR3 loop: CATTTGGVNEKLFF. The CDR3, as DNA: TGTGCCACCACTACGGGGGGAGTTAATGAAAAACTGTTTTTT.

The J gene is TRBJ1-2, the V gene TRBV27; no firm D call. V lost 0 bases and J 0 bases, leaving 8 bases between the germline ends. Per the germline V gene, CDR1 is MNHEY and CDR2 is SMNVEV (reference sequence). This CDR3 is built from 15 residues. The CDR3 is CASSLSYSSNYGYTF. CDR3 bases: TGTGCCAGCAGTTTATCCTACAGCTCTAACTATGGCTACACCTTC.

The rearrangement uses TRBV30 and TRBJ1-4; 9 positions match TRBD1. The CDR3 covers 13 residues. The trim removed 5 bases at V and 10 bases at J, leaving 8 bases unmatched. CDR1 and CDR2 from the germline V gene are GTSNPN and SVGIG (reference sequence). The CDR3: CAWGDRAGGKLFF. The CDR3 DNA sequence: TGTGCCTGGGGGGACAGGGCGGGGGGAAAACTGTTTTTT.